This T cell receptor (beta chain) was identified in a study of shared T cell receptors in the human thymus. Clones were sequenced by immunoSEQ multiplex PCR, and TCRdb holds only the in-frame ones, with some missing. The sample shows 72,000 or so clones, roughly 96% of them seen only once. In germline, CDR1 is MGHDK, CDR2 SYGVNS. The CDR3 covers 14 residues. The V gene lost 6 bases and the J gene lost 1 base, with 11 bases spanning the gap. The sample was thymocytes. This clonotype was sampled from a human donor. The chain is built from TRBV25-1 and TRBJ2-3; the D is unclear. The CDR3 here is CASSLNGGTDTQYF. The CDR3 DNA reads TGTGCCAGCAGCTTAAACGGAGGCACAGATACGCAGTATTTT.